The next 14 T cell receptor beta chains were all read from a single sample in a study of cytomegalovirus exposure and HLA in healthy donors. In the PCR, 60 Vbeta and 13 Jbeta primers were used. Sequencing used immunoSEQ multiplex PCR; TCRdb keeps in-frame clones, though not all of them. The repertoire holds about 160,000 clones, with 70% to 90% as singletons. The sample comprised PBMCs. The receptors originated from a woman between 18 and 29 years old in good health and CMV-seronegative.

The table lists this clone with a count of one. CDR3 DNA: TGTGCCAGCAGTTGGGGGGGGAGCAATCAGCCCCAGCATTTT. This translates into CASSWGGSNQPQHF. The V call is TRBV27, the J call TRBJ1-5, with a weak D call TRBD1 (5 bases). The CDR3 length is 14 residues. CDR1 is MNHEY and CDR2 is SMNVEV in the germline V gene (reference sequence). V gave up 4 bases and J gave up 1 base, with 8 bases separating them.

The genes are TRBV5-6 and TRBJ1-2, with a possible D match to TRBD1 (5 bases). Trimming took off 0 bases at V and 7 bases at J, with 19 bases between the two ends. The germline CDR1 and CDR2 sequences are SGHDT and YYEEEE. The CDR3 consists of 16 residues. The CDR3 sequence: CASSLDRSKRAVGYTF. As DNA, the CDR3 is TGTGCCAGCAGCTTGGACAGGTCCAAAAGGGCTGTTGGCTACACCTTC. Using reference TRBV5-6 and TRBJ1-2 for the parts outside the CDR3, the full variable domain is DAGVTQSPTHLIKTRGQQVTLRCSPKSGHDTVSWYQQALGQGPQFIFQYYEEEERQRGNFPDRFSGHQFPNYSSELNVNALLLGDSALYLCASSLDRSKRAVGYTFGSGTRLTVV.

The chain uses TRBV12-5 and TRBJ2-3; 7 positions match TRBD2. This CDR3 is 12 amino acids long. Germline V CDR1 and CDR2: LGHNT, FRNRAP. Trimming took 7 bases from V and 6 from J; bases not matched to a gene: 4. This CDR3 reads CASASRGDTQYF. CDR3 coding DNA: TGTGCTAGTGCCTCGCGGGGGGATACGCAGTATTTT.

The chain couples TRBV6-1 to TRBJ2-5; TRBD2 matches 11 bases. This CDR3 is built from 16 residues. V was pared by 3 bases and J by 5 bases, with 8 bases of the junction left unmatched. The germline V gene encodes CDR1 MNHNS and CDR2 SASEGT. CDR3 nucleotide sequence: TGTGCCAGCAGTGATTGGTTAGCGGGGGGGCCGGAGACCCAGTACTTC. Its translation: CASSDWLAGGPETQYF.

For the CDR3, the DNA is TGTGCCAGCAGTTTTCAGGGTATGAACACTGAAGCTTTCTTT. Translated: CASSFQGMNTEAFF. The chain joins TRBV28 to TRBJ1-1, with a tentative D call TRBD1 (5 bases). Trimming cost V 3 bases and J 0 bases, with 8 bases left between them. Germline CDR1 and CDR2: MDHEN and SYDVKM. The CDR3 length is 14 residues.

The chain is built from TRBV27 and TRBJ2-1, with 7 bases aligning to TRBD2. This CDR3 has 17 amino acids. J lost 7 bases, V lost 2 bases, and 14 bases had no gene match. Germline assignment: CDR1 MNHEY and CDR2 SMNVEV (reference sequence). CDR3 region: CASSLPPYRGDGNEQFF. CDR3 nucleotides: TGTGCCAGCAGTTTACCCCCCTACCGGGGGGACGGAAATGAGCAGTTCTTC.

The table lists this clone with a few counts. In nucleotides, the CDR3 is TGTGCCAGCAGCCAATCCTACGAGCAGTACTTC. It is translated as CASSQSYEQYF. The V and J genes are TRBV5-6 and TRBJ2-7; D is undetermined. CDR3 length equals 11 residues. Trimming took 4 bases from V and 1 from J, leaving 3 bases between them. The germline V gene has CDR1 SGHDT and CDR2 YYEEEE.

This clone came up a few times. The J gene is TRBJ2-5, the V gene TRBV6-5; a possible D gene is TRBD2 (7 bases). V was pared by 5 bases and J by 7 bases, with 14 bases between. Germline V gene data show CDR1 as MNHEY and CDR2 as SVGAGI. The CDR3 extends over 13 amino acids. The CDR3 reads CASSTGGHGTQYF. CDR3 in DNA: TGTGCCAGCAGTACCGGGGGGCACGGGACCCAGTACTTC.

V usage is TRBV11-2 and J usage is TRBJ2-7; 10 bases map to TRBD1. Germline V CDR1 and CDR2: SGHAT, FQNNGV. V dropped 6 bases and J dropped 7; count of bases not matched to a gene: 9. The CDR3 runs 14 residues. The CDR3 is CASRPGQGMGEQYF. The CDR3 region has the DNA TGTGCCAGCAGACCGGGACAGGGGATGGGGGAGCAGTACTTC.

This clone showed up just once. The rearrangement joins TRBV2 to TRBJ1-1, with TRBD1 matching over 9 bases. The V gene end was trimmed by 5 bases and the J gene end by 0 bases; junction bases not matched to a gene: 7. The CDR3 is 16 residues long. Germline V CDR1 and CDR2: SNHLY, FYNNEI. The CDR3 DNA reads TGTGCCAGCAGTTCAACCCGACAGGGGGTGAACACTGAAGCTTTCTTT. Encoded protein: CASSSTRQGVNTEAFF.

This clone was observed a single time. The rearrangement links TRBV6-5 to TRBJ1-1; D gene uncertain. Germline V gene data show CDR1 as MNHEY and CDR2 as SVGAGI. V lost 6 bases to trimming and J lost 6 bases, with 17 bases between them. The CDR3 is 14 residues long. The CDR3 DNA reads TGTGCCAGCAGACTCGTGGTGGCGGGCCCTGAAGCTTTCTTT. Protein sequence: CASRLVVAGPEAFF.

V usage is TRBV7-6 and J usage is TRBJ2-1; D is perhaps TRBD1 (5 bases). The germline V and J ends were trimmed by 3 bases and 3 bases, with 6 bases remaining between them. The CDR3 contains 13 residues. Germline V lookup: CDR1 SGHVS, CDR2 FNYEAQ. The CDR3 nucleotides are TGTGCCAGCAGCTTGACAGTCTACAATGAGCAGTTCTTC. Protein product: CASSLTVYNEQFF.

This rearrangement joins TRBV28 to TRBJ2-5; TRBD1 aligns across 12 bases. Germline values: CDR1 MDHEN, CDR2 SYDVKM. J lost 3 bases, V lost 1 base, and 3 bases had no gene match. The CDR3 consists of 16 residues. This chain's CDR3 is CASSLSGTGGEETQYF. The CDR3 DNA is TGTGCCAGCAGTTTATCTGGGACAGGGGGCGAAGAGACCCAGTACTTC.

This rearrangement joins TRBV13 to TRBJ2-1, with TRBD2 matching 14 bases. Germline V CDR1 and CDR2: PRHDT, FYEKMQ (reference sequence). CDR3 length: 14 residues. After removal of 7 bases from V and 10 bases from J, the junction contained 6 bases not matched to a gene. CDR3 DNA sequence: TGTGCCAGCACGGGGACTAGCGGGGGACTGGAGCAGTTCTTC. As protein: CASTGTSGGLEQFF.